Shown below are 23 T cell receptor beta chains from a single sample sequenced in a study of T cell repertoires in aging, cancer and after chemotherapy. TCR beta rearrangements were amplified from peripheral blood genomic DNA. Rearranged V-D-J TRB sequences were amplified with a mixed TRB-A/B primer pool. TCRdb reanalysed the multiplex PCR reads using MiXCR and keeps one entry per CDR3 protein. The data contain over 10,000 distinct CDR3 sequences, around 21% of them singletons. The specimen sequenced was blood. The receptors were gathered from a human donor in good health.

By sample share, this clonotype is medium-sized. The V and J genes are TRBV6-4 and TRBJ2-2, with TRBD1 matching 7 bases. The CDR3 loop spans 14 amino acids. J lost 3 bases, V lost 7 bases, and 5 bases had no gene match. Germline V gives CDR1 MRHNA, CDR2 SNTAGT. The CDR3, as DNA: TGTGCCAGCACCGGCGACAGGGACACCGGGGAGCTGTTTTTT. Translation: CASTGDRDTGELFF.

The rearrangement joins TRBV7-9 to TRBJ2-3; 9 bases are shared with TRBD2. This CDR3 spans 18 amino acids. Germline loops: CDR1 SEHNR, CDR2 FQNEAQ (reference sequence). The junction had 12 bases not matched to a gene; V was cut back by 1 base and J by 4 bases. The CDR3 coding sequence is TGTGCCAGCAGCTTAGTAAGGACTAGCGAGGGGCAGGCAGATACGCAGTATTTT. Amino acid sequence: CASSLVRTSEGQADTQYF.

For this clonotype: The junction departs from the called germline gene at one end, perhaps through a read error. The chain has TRBV7-9 and TRBJ2-6; maybe TRBD1 (5 bases). The germline V gene has CDR1 SEHNR and CDR2 FQNEAQ (reference sequence). This CDR3 is built from 17 residues. The CDR3 DNA reads TGCGCCAGCAGCCAGGCTATGACAGACTCTGGGGCCAACGTCCTGACTTTC. It translates to CASSQAMTDSGANVLTF.

The chain has TRBV6-5 and TRBJ1-1; the match to TRBD1 covers 8 bases. V trimming: 2 bases; J trimming: 4 bases; junction bases outside the gene matches: 18. This CDR3 is 19 amino acids long. Germline CDR1 reads MNHEY; CDR2 reads SVGAGI. This CDR3 reads CASSYAPFSSQGAITEAFF. CDR3 DNA sequence: TGTGCCAGCAGTTACGCGCCTTTCTCTTCGCAGGGGGCGATCACTGAAGCTTTCTTT.

This clonotype came up a few times. The rearrangement uses TRBV20-1 and TRBJ1-4, with 10 bases matching TRBD1. V lost 2 bases to trimming and J lost 8 bases; unmatched junction nucleotides: 8. The germline gives CDR1 DFQATT, CDR2 SNEGSKA (reference sequence). This CDR3 contains 15 residues. In DNA, the CDR3 is TGCAGTGCTAGAACCGACAGGGGGCAAGGAGAAAAACTGTTTTTT. It encodes CSARTDRGQGEKLFF.

This clonotype is medium-sized (0.01 to 0.1%) in the sample. The chain links TRBV19 to TRBJ2-2; 9 bases line up with TRBD1. J was trimmed by 8 bases and V by 7 bases; bases with no gene match: 11. The CDR3 spans 15 residues. Germline CDR1 is LNHDA and CDR2 is SQIVND (reference sequence). Written as DNA, the CDR3 is TGTGCCAGTACCACGGGACAGGGCCATCGAGGGGAGCTGTTTTTT. Translating it yields CASTTGQGHRGELFF.

By sample share, this clonotype is medium-sized. This chain joins TRBV6-6 and TRBJ1-1; 10 bases are a match to TRBD1. V lost 6 bases and J lost 2; bases outside the gene matches: 3. This CDR3 has 14 residues. Germline loops: CDR1 MNHNY, CDR2 SVGAGI (reference sequence). For the CDR3, the DNA is TGTGCCAGCAGCCTGACAGGGGGCAACACTGAAGCTTTCTTT. This codes for CASSLTGGNTEAFF.

The chain recombines TRBV20-1 with TRBJ2-7; D is possibly TRBD2 (7 bases). Looked up from germline, CDR1 is DFQATT and CDR2 is SNEGSKA (reference sequence). The CDR3 totals 14 residues. The V end lost 4 bases, the J end lost 3 bases, and 16 bases lay between the germline ends. The CDR3 DNA follows: TGCAGTGCTAAGGGGGGAGGGTCGGACTACGAGCAGTACTTC. Translation gives CSAKGGGSDYEQYF.

This clonotype has just a few counts. The gene calls are TRBV20-1 and TRBJ2-4, with 9 bases identical to TRBD1. V trimming: 0 bases; J trimming: 5 bases; junction bases outside the gene matches: 2. The germline V gene encodes CDR1 DFQATT and CDR2 SNEGSKA (reference sequence). This CDR3 has 14 residues. As DNA, the CDR3 is TGCAGTGCTAGAGAGGGGACAGGGCAAAACATTCAGTACTTC. Translation: CSAREGTGQNIQYF.

The sample holds a few counts of this clonotype. The chain has TRBV20-1 and TRBJ2-7, with D possibly TRBD1 on 7 matching bases. The CDR3 totals 21 residues. The V and J ends lost 4 bases and 3 bases respectively, with 37 bases between them. CDR1 DFQATT and CDR2 SNEGSKA come from the germline V gene (reference sequence). DNA of the CDR3: TGCAGTGCTACCAAGCCTCCCCGGAGCAGGGGGAATCACGCTAGCGTCTACGAGCAGTACTTC. Its protein is CSATKPPRSRGNHASVYEQYF.

This clonotype was counted between two and nine times. V and J are TRBV10-3 and TRBJ2-5, with 10 positions matching TRBD1. V was pared by 10 bases and J by 0 bases, with 5 bases of the junction left unmatched. The CDR3 sequence is 14 residues long. Germline-derived CDR1 and CDR2 are ENHRY and SYGVKD. As DNA, the CDR3 is TGTGCCACGTCAGGACAGGGGGACCAAGAGACCCAGTACTTC. Its translation is CATSGQGDQETQYF.

This clonotype was detected only a few times. The chain is built from TRBV5-1 and TRBJ2-2, with TRBD1 identical over 8 bases. The CDR3 contains 15 residues. Germline assignment: CDR1 SGHRS and CDR2 YFSETQ. V was pared by 0 bases and J by 4 bases, with 2 bases of the junction left unmatched. The CDR3 coding sequence is TGCGCCAGCAGCTTGGGGACAGGGCGCACCGGGGAGCTGTTTTTT. This codes for CASSLGTGRTGELFF.

This clonotype has more than one count but fewer than ten. The chain links TRBV6-1 to TRBJ1-5; D is unclear. CDR1 is MNHNS and CDR2 is SASEGT in the germline V gene. V lost 2 bases and J 2 bases, leaving 19 bases between the germline ends. This CDR3 has 18 residues. The CDR3 DNA follows: TGTGCCAGCAGTGAACAGGTAGGGTCAGGCGAAGGCAATCAGCCCCAGCATTTT. Its protein is CASSEQVGSGEGNQPQHF.

In this sample, this clonotype turned up many times. The V gene is TRBV18, the J gene TRBJ2-7, with D possibly being TRBD1 or TRBD2 (5 bases each). This CDR3 comprises 14 residues. Looked up from germline, CDR1 is KGHSH and CDR2 is LQKENI. Trimming left V 5 bases short and J 4 bases short, with 15 bases between. CDR3 amino acids: CASSEGLISYEQYF. In DNA, the CDR3 is TGTGCCAGCTCAGAGGGGTTAATCTCATACGAGCAGTACTTC. The full variable domain, in which reference TRBV18 and TRBJ2-7 provide the parts outside the CDR3, is NAGVMQNPRHLVRRRGQEARLRCSPMKGHSHVYWYRQLPEEGLKFMVYLQKENIIDESGMPKERFSAEFPKEGPSILRIQQVVRGDSAAYFCASSEGLISYEQYFGPGTRLTVT.

By sample share, this clonotype is medium-sized. The chain's CDR3 is CASSLPGTRRMEQYF. Here the CDR3 DNA reads TGTGCCAGCAGTTTGCCAGGTACGCGACGAATGGAGCAGTACTTC. The V gene is TRBV6-5, the J gene TRBJ2-7; D unresolved. The germline gives CDR1 MNHEY, CDR2 SVGAGI. This CDR3 is built from 15 residues. Trimming removed 4 bases at V and 7 bases at J, with 20 bases between.

Of note for this clonotype: A clone one base away is much larger, so this may be a read error. The chain has TRBV19 and TRBJ2-1, with D hard to call. Trimming took 4 bases from V and 10 from J, leaving 20 bases between them. This CDR3 spans 15 amino acids. The germline V gene has CDR1 LNHDA and CDR2 SQIVND (reference sequence). CDR3 loop: CASSTGFGYPYEQFF. In nucleotides, the CDR3 is TGTGCCAGTAGTACCGGGTTCGGCTATCCCTACGAGCAGTTCTTC.

This chain joins TRBV4-2 and TRBJ2-7; 9 bases are a match to TRBD2. V shed 1 base, J shed 0 bases, and the junction held 1 base outside the gene matches. Germline CDR1 is LGHNA and CDR2 is YNFKEQ. The CDR3 extends over 15 amino acids. CDR3 sequence reads: CASSQASGDSYEQYF. The CDR3 nucleotides read TGTGCCAGCAGCCAAGCTAGCGGGGACTCCTACGAGCAGTACTTC.

Only a few counts were recorded for this clonotype. V gene TRBV12-3 or TRBV12-4 combines with J gene TRBJ1-2; D not resolved. The CDR3 consists of 14 residues. Trimming removed 6 bases at V and 4 bases at J, with 15 bases between. Written as DNA, the CDR3 is TGTGCCAGCAGCCCCCCCTGGAGATCCTATGGCTACACCTTC. It translates to CASSPPWRSYGYTF.

The chain carries TRBV7-9 and TRBJ2-5; possibly TRBD1 for D (5 bases). Germline V gives CDR1 SEHNR, CDR2 FQNEAQ (reference sequence). The CDR3 is made up of 13 amino acids. Trimming stripped 3 bases from V and 0 bases from J, with 5 bases between. The CDR3 here is CASSLDNQETQYF. The CDR3 DNA follows: TGTGCCAGCAGCTTGGACAACCAAGAGACCCAGTACTTC. The whole variable domain, filled in from reference TRBV7-9 and TRBJ2-5, reads DTGVSQNPRHKITKRGQNVTFRCDPISEHNRLYWYRQTLGQGPEFLTYFQNEAQLEKSRLLSDRFSAERPKGSFSTLEIQRTEQGDSAMYLCASSLDNQETQYFGPGTRLLVL.

By share of the sample, this clonotype is medium-sized (0.01 to 0.1%). This chain links TRBV12-3 or TRBV12-4 with TRBJ1-1; D uncertain. V shed 7 bases and J shed 3 bases, with 15 bases lying between them. CDR3 length: 14 residues. The CDR3 DNA is TGTGCCAGCACCGTAGTCGGGGAGGACACTGAAGCTTTCTTT. Protein sequence: CASTVVGEDTEAFF.

As to this clonotype: At one end the junction does not follow the germline gene, possibly because of a read error. The V and J genes are TRBV7-7 and TRBJ1-5; D remains unclear. The germline gives CDR1 SSHAT, CDR2 FNYEAQ (reference sequence). The CDR3 sequence is 13 residues long. The CDR3 sequence: CASSPGPGQPQHF. The CDR3 DNA reads as TGTGCTAGCAGCCCAGGACCAGGACAGCCCCAGCATTTT.

This clonotype is categorized as medium-sized. This chain uses TRBV27 with TRBJ2-7; 8 positions agree with TRBD1. CDR1 and CDR2 from the germline V gene are MNHEY and SMNVEV (reference sequence). The CDR3 is made up of 13 amino acids. The V segment lost 6 bases and the J segment 3 bases; nucleotides outside the gene matches: 4. CDR3: CASSPGTGYEQYF. The CDR3, as DNA: TGTGCCAGCAGCCCAGGGACAGGCTACGAGCAGTACTTC.

This clonotype came up a few times. CDR3 amino acids: CASSADTDTQYF. The CDR3 coding sequence is TGTGCCAGCAGCGCAGACACAGATACGCAGTATTTT. The J gene is TRBJ2-3, the V gene TRBV11-3; D unresolved. The CDR3 loop spans 12 amino acids. Trimming took 5 bases from V and 2 from J, leaving 5 bases between them. CDR1 is SGHNT and CDR2 is YENEEA in the germline V gene.